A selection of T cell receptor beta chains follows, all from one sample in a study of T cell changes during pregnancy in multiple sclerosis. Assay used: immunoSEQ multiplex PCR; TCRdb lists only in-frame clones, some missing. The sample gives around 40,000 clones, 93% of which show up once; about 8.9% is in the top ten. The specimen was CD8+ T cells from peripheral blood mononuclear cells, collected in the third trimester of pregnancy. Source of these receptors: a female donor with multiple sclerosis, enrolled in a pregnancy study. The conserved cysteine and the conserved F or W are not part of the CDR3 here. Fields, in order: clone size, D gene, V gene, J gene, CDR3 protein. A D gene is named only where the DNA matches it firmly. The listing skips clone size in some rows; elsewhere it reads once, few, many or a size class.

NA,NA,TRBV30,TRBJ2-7,AWTWTPEGEQY
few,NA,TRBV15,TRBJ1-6,ATSPWRDSYNSPLH
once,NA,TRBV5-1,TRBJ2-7,ASSLAAGAYEQY
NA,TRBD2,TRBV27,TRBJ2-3,ASSLLAGQTDTQY
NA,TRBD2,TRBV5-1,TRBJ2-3,ASSPENIAGGNPDTQY
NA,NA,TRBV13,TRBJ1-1,ASSLGGDEAF
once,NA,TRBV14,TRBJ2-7,ASSQVSSRRYEQY
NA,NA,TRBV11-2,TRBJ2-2,ASSFPGNTGELF
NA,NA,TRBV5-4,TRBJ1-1,ASSLEGGSMNTEAF
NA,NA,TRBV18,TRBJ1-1,ASSPPDRLNTEAF
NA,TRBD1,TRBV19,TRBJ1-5,ASGQGAWQPQH
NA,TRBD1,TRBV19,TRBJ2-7,ASSTSLPGQGADRAYEQY
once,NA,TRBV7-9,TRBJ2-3,ASSPRTSKGTDTQY
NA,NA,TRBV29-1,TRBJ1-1,SVVGQQDAEAF
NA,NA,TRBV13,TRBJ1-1,ASSLNWAGPNTEAF
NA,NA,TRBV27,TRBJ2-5,ASTHTGSQETQY
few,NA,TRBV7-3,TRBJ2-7,ASSTGNEQY